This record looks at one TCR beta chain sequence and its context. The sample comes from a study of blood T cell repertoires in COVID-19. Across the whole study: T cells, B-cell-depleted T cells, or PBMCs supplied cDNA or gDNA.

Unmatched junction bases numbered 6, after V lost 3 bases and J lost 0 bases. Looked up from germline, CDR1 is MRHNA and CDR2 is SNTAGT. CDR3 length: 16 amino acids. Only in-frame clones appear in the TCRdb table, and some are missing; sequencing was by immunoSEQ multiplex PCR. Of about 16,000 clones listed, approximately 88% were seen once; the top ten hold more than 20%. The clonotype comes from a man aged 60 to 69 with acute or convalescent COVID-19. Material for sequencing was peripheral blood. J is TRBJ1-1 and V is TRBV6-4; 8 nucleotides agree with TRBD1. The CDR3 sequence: CASSESPGQVNTEAFF. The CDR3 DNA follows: TGTGCCAGCAGTGAATCCCCGGGACAGGTGAACACTGAAGCTTTCTTT.